This T cell receptor beta chain was obtained from a study of T-cell reconstitution after alpha-beta-depleted transplantation in children. This clonotype was found a few times. Library preparation (for TCRbeta) was performed with unique molecular identifiers. TCRdb re-analysed the PCR reads in MiXCR, keeping a single row per CDR3 protein. The sample yields hundreds of thousands of distinct CDR3 sequences, about 21% seen once. The CDR3 has 11 amino acids. The V gene lost 7 bases and the J gene lost 1 base, with 1 base spanning the gap. In germline, CDR1 is ENHRY, CDR2 SYGVKD. The chain has TRBV10-3 and TRBJ2-2; D gene unclear. Here the sequenced sample was PBMCs, mostly from graft donor cells, taken 360 days after TCRalphabeta/CD19-depleted stem cell transplant. This receptor was identified in a boy under two years old who had a stem cell transplant for acute myeloid leukemia, so the T cells may come from the graft donor. The chain's CDR3 is CAIMNTGELFF. CDR3 DNA: TGTGCCATCATGAACACCGGGGAGCTGTTTTTT.